This TCR beta chain was documented in a study of shared clonotypes between healthy human individuals. General observations from the study: Sampling covered nothing but blood. Tissue TCR repertoires likely differ from those found in blood. How much donors shared clonotypes was expected to be affected by sequencing depth.

The protocol was immunoSEQ multiplex PCR, while the TCRdb copy is restricted to in-frame clones and leaves out a portion. Among around 500,000 clones listed, 75% to 85% were seen once. The CDR3 has 14 residues. Germline CDR1 and CDR2: MNHNS and SASEGT. The ends lost 7 bases at V and 0 bases at J; junction bases unmatched: 4. Details on this clone: Its antigen is undetermined.

Unsorted samples relied on some 90 million PBMCs, which served as the source of genomic DNA. This sequence joins TRBV6-1 and TRBJ2-7; the match to TRBD2 covers 9 bases. The clonotype was recovered from a middle-aged woman in good health. Some clones in this sample may be carry-over from other donors' samples. The specimen was PBMCs. The CDR3, as DNA: TGTGCCAGCATCACTAGCGGGTCCTCCTACGAGCAGTACTTC. It codes for CASITSGSSYEQYF.